These 27 T cell receptor beta chains were sequenced from one sample in a study of shared clonotypes between healthy human individuals (dated by TCRdb to the early 2020s). The library was produced with the immunoSEQ multiplex PCR assay. What TCRdb holds here is the immuneACCESS table cut down to in-frame rearrangements. Part of the clones is not present; checked against another copy, under half of the missing clones reflect an unresolved V gene, and the others are unexplained. The sample includes about 2.1 million clones, with just over 90% observed a single time. Approximately 1.6% of the sample is held by the ten biggest clonotypes. CD8 naive samples consisted of CD45RO-negative cells that were positively selected for CCR7, yielding a CD45RA+CCR7+ population without TemRA cells. Sequencing was done on a sample of naive CD8+ T cells from PBMCs. The sample's cell subset or site label is to be understood as: CD45RA+CCR7+. The receptor source for this set is a man aged 18 to 29 in good health. Some clones in this sample may be carry-over from other donors' samples.

The V call is TRBV6-1, the J call TRBJ2-6; possible D gene TRBD2, 7 bases. Germline CDR1 is MNHNS and CDR2 is SASEGT. The CDR3 is made up of 16 amino acids. Trimming removed 2 bases at V and 0 bases at J, with 8 bases between. As DNA, the CDR3 is TGTGCCAGCAGTGAACGGGGGGCCTCTGGGGCCAACGTCCTGACTTTC. Residues: CASSERGASGANVLTF.

This chain uses TRBV10-2 with TRBJ2-1; weak D call: TRBD2 (6 bases). Germline values: CDR1 WSHSY, CDR2 SAAADI. The V and J ends lost 5 bases and 1 base respectively, with 12 bases between them. The CDR3 length is 15 residues. The CDR3 coding sequence is TGCGCCAGCAGTTCGAGTGCGGGGTCCTACAATGAGCAGTTCTTC. Residues: CASSSSAGSYNEQFF.

This chain's CDR3 is CATAGGVGETQYF. The CDR3 DNA is TGTGCCACCGCCGGGGGGGTAGGGGAGACCCAGTACTTC. This chain links TRBV19 with TRBJ2-5; 8 bases are shared with TRBD2. This CDR3 spans 13 amino acids. CDR1 and CDR2 (germline): LNHDA, SQIVND (reference sequence). V shed 10 bases and J 5 bases; nucleotides not matched to a gene: 9.

This clone has only one observation. The chain joins TRBV28 to TRBJ1-5, with a tentative D call TRBD1 (6 bases). This CDR3 region has 17 residues. V dropped 5 bases and J dropped 0 bases, with 17 bases sitting between them. From germline, CDR1 is MDHEN and CDR2 SYDVKM. DNA of the CDR3: TGTGCCAGCAGTCCGCCGGACAGAAGATATAGCAATCAGCCCCAGCATTTT. Protein product: CASSPPDRRYSNQPQHF.

V usage is TRBV9 and J usage is TRBJ1-5, with a possible D match to TRBD1 (5 bases). V was shortened by 3 bases and J by 7 bases, with 23 bases between the two germline ends. Per germline, CDR1 SGDLS and CDR2 YYNGEE. The CDR3 length is 17 residues. CDR3 region: CASSGGTGRSPVQPQHF. The DNA for the CDR3 is TGTGCCAGCAGCGGTGGTACGGGACGGAGCCCCGTGCAGCCCCAGCATTTT. Full variable domain (remainder filled in from reference TRBV9 and TRBJ1-5): DSGVTQTPKHLITATGQRVTLRCSPRSGDLSVYWYQQSLDQGLQFLIQYYNGEERAKGNILERFSAQQFPDLHSELNLSSLELGDSALYFCASSGGTGRSPVQPQHFGDGTRLSIL.

The V call is TRBV10-1, the J call TRBJ2-7; 9 bases agree with TRBD2. The CDR3 has 13 residues. Germline V gives CDR1 WNHNN, CDR2 SYGVQD (reference sequence). The V gene end was trimmed by 1 base and the J gene end by 9 bases; junction bases not matched to a gene: 4. CDR3 in amino acids: CASSELAGVPQYF. In DNA, the CDR3 is TGCGCCAGCAGTGAGTTAGCGGGAGTACCGCAGTACTTC.

The rearrangement uses TRBV15 and TRBJ2-5; D remains unclear. The germline V gene encodes CDR1 LNHNV and CDR2 YYDKDF (reference sequence). With 0 bases removed from V and 0 bases from J, the gap between germline ends came to 11 bases. The CDR3 spans 16 residues. The CDR3 nucleotides are TGTGCCACCAGCAGAGATTACTCCAGGTACCAAGAGACCCAGTACTTC. Protein: CATSRDYSRYQETQYF.

Concerning this clone: At the DNA level, this CDR3 is encoded by other sequences in the same sample as well. The rearrangement links TRBV13 to TRBJ1-1; TRBD1 aligns across 9 bases. Germline V gives CDR1 PRHDT, CDR2 FYEKMQ (reference sequence). The CDR3 sequence is 15 residues long. With 5 bases clipped from V and 1 base from J, the junction kept 5 bases outside the gene matches. The CDR3 nucleotides are TGTGCCAGCAGCCTAGTGGGACAGGGGAACACTGAAGCTTTCTTT. It encodes CASSLVGQGNTEAFF.

The genes are TRBV7-2 and TRBJ1-5; 7 bases map to TRBD1. CDR3 size: 15 residues. Germline values: CDR1 SGHTA, CDR2 FQGNSA. The V gene end was trimmed by 5 bases and the J gene end by 3 bases; junction bases not matched to a gene: 7. The CDR3 DNA follows: TGTGCCAGCAGCCCGCGGGACAGCCCCAATCAGCCCCAGCATTTT. It codes for CASSPRDSPNQPQHF.

This clone appeared a single time. The chain uses TRBV5-1 and TRBJ2-7, with 9 bases identical to TRBD1. This CDR3 comprises 16 residues. The germline gives CDR1 SGHRS, CDR2 YFSETQ. The V and J ends lost 4 bases and 2 bases, in that order; junction bases with no gene match: 10. CDR3 amino acids: CASSPWTGEATYEQYF. CDR3 coding DNA: TGCGCCAGCAGCCCCTGGACAGGGGAAGCTACCTACGAGCAGTACTTC.

This clone was counted a few times. The chain uses TRBV9 and TRBJ1-5; D is unresolved. V was trimmed by 1 base and J by 3 bases, leaving 11 bases between them. CDR3 length: 15 amino acids. The V gene's germline CDR1 is SGDLS and CDR2 YYNGEE. The CDR3 spells CASSVSFLDNQPQHF. DNA for the CDR3: TGTGCCAGCAGCGTAAGCTTCCTCGACAATCAGCCCCAGCATTTT.

CDR3 bases: TGTGCCAGCAGCGTAGGGGTTCGGGACGGGAATCAGCCCCAGCATTTT. Its protein is CASSVGVRDGNQPQHF. This chain joins TRBV7-2 and TRBJ1-5, with D perhaps matching TRBD1 (5 bases). The V gene lost 5 bases and the J gene lost 4 bases, with 18 bases spanning the gap. Germline lookup yields CDR1 SGHTA and CDR2 FQGNSA. This CDR3 contains 16 residues.

The V and J genes are TRBV5-6 and TRBJ1-2; no reliable D call. CDR1 and CDR2 (germline): SGHDT, YYEEEE. There are 15 residues in the CDR3. Trimming took off 2 bases at V and 2 bases at J, with 13 bases between the two ends. CDR3 region: CASSFRPHPNYGYTF. The DNA of the CDR3 is TGTGCCAGCAGCTTTCGACCACACCCCAACTATGGCTACACCTTC.

J is TRBJ2-4 and V is TRBV13; 14 bases are shared with TRBD2. Unmatched junction bases numbered 8, after V lost 5 bases and J lost 5 bases. Germline values: CDR1 PRHDT, CDR2 FYEKMQ (reference sequence). The CDR3 runs to 17 residues. DNA for the CDR3: TGTGCCAGCAGCCCACTGACTAGCGGGAGGGATGAAAACATTCAGTACTTC. It specifies CASSPLTSGRDENIQYF.

The chain recombines TRBV6-5 with TRBJ1-2; TRBD1 matches at 10 bases. This CDR3 contains 14 residues. V lost 6 bases to trimming and J lost 4 bases; unmatched junction nucleotides: 5. In germline, CDR1 is MNHEY, CDR2 SVGAGI. DNA for the CDR3: TGTGCCAGCAGGGGGACAGGGGAGATCTATGGCTACACCTTC. Residues: CASRGTGEIYGYTF.

J is TRBJ1-1 and V is TRBV6-1; no clear D gene. Germline CDR1 MNHNS, CDR2 SASEGT. V was shortened by 2 bases and J by 8 bases, with 6 bases between the two germline ends. The CDR3 totals 11 residues. The CDR3 nucleotides read TGTGCCAGCAGTGAATTCGGGGAAGCTTTCTTT. Translation: CASSEFGEAFF.

This chain uses TRBV5-1 with TRBJ2-7, with 15 bases aligning to TRBD2. Germline V gives CDR1 SGHRS, CDR2 YFSETQ. The V gene end was trimmed by 3 bases and the J gene end by 5 bases; junction bases not matched to a gene: 6. The CDR3 sequence is 16 residues long. The DNA for the CDR3 is TGCGCCAGCAGCTGGACTAGCGGGAGGGCCCGACACGAGCAGTACTTC. Its translation: CASSWTSGRARHEQYF.

J is TRBJ1-1 and V is TRBV27; D unclear. Germline values: CDR1 MNHEY, CDR2 SMNVEV (reference sequence). This CDR3 contains 14 residues. The V end was cut by 5 bases, the J end by 4 bases, with 14 bases between. The CDR3 sequence is CASSHVPEGTEAFF. The CDR3 DNA sequence: TGTGCCAGCAGTCATGTCCCAGAGGGCACTGAAGCTTTCTTT.

The chain carries TRBV11-2 and TRBJ1-2; 7 nucleotides align to TRBD1. Trimming removed 5 bases from V and 0 bases from J; junction bases left unmatched: 6. Per the germline V gene, CDR1 is SGHAT and CDR2 is FQNNGV. CDR3 length: 15 amino acids. The CDR3: CASSQDREANYGYTF. The CDR3 DNA reads TGTGCCAGCAGCCAAGACAGGGAGGCTAACTATGGCTACACCTTC. The full variable domain, rest sourced from reference TRBV11-2 and TRBJ1-2, is EAGVAQSPRYKIIEKRQSVAFWCNPISGHATLYWYQQILGQGPKLLIQFQNNGVVDDSQLPKDRFSAERLKGVDSTLKIQPAKLEDSAVYLCASSQDREANYGYTFGSGTRLTVV.

This chain links TRBV7-9 with TRBJ2-2; D may correspond to TRBD1 or TRBD2 (5 bases each). Germline assignment: CDR1 SEHNR and CDR2 FQNEAQ (reference sequence). Between the trimmed V and J ends, which lost 8 bases and 1 base, there was a span of 14 bases. The CDR3 runs to 15 residues. CDR3 coding DNA: TGTGCCAGCCGAGCCGGGACGGGGAACACCGGGGAGCTGTTTTTT. This gives the protein CASRAGTGNTGELFF.

The V call is TRBV9, the J call TRBJ2-1; D remains unclear. Trimming left V 0 bases short and J 5 bases short, with 6 bases between. The CDR3 is made up of 13 amino acids. The germline CDR1 and CDR2 sequences are SGDLS and YYNGEE. Written as DNA, the CDR3 is TGTGCCAGCAGCGTAGATCGACACAATGAGCAGTTCTTC. Its translation: CASSVDRHNEQFF.

The rearrangement uses TRBV5-1 and TRBJ2-7, with TRBD1 as a possible D gene (5 bases). The CDR3 has 14 amino acids. The V and J ends lost 1 base and 2 bases respectively, with 10 bases between them. The germline CDR1 and CDR2 sequences are SGHRS and YFSETQ. Here the CDR3 DNA reads TGCGCCAGCAGCTTGATTCAGGGCACCTACGAGCAGTACTTC. Protein product: CASSLIQGTYEQYF.

The chain has TRBV10-1 and TRBJ2-3; TRBD2 matches 9 bases. Germline V lookup: CDR1 WNHNN, CDR2 SYGVQD (reference sequence). V dropped 0 bases and J dropped 6; count of bases not matched to a gene: 10. CDR3 size: 17 residues. CDR3 nucleotides: TGCGCCAGCAGTGAGTCTATAGCGGGAGAATTGGGGGATACGCAGTATTTT. Its translation is CASSESIAGELGDTQYF.

On this clone itself: A much larger clonotype is one base distant, so this may be a read error. The same CDR3 also results from other DNA sequences found in this sample. The genes are TRBV11-2 and TRBJ2-5; D gene unclear. The J call may be mistaken, given a closer DNA end match to TRBJ2-7. The CDR3 spans 11 residues. Germline V gene sequence: CDR1 SGHAT, CDR2 FQNNGV. In nucleotides, the CDR3 is TGTGCCAGCAGCTCCTCCTACGAGCAGTACTTC. Its protein is CASSSSYEQYF.

V and J are TRBV5-6 and TRBJ1-2, with a possible D match to TRBD1 (6 bases). Germline-derived CDR1 and CDR2 are SGHDT and YYEEEE. The CDR3 consists of 13 residues. Trimming cost V 7 bases and J 2 bases, with 12 bases left between them. The CDR3 DNA reads as TGTGCCAGCTTTACTACAGGGAACTATGGCTACACCTTC. Protein: CASFTTGNYGYTF. Full variable domain (missing parts from reference TRBV5-6 and TRBJ1-2): DAGVTQSPTHLIKTRGQQVTLRCSPKSGHDTVSWYQQALGQGPQFIFQYYEEEERQRGNFPDRFSGHQFPNYSSELNVNALLLGDSALYLCASFTTGNYGYTFGSGTRLTVV.

Turning to this clone: The sample carries other DNA sequences with the same CDR3. The V and J genes are TRBV5-4 and TRBJ1-1; no clear D. Trimming took 2 bases from V and 5 from J, leaving 7 bases between them. The CDR3 length is 12 residues. Germline CDR1 and CDR2: SGHNT and YYREEE (reference sequence). The CDR3 sequence is CASSLVDTEAFF. The DNA for the CDR3 is TGTGCCAGCAGCTTAGTAGATACTGAAGCTTTCTTT.

V and J are TRBV9 and TRBJ2-1; no firm D call. Germline V lookup: CDR1 SGDLS, CDR2 YYNGEE. Trimming cost V 4 bases and J 5 bases, with 10 bases left between them. The CDR3 covers 13 residues. CDR3 sequence reads: CASSPEWNNEQFF. CDR3 sequence (DNA): TGTGCCAGCAGCCCAGAGTGGAACAATGAGCAGTTCTTC.